This T cell receptor beta chain was profiled in a study of blood T cells in healthy people across ages. Germline CDR1 MNHNS, CDR2 SASEGT. The ends were cut back, 0 bases at V and 0 bases at J, with 8 bases in the middle. The CDR3 is 15 residues long. Notes on the study in general: Greater diversity and more naive CD4+ cells were seen in long-lived donors than in aged donors. For the donors, CMV status was unknown and possibly confounded expanded clonotype changes.

Sample-barcoded 5' priming and a J-beta primer mix drove a second PCR of roughly 7 to 11 cycles. Each CDR3 protein is one row after TCRdb ran MiXCR on the 5' RACE reads. Of 1.5 million or so distinct CDR3 sequences detected, about 43% appear once; the ten largest clones hold 7.9%. The total RNA that was extracted per sample amounted to at least 5 micrograms. This clonotype was seen more than once but under ten times. The antigen remains unidentified. The material sequenced was blood. The clonotype comes from a woman between 18 and 30 years old in good health. The V and J genes are TRBV6-1 and TRBJ2-5; perhaps TRBD1 as D (5 bases). The CDR3 nucleotides are TGTGCCAGCAGTGAAGCAGGGGCGTACCAAGAGACCCAGTACTTC. Residues: CASSEAGAYQETQYF.